This is a list of T cell receptor beta chains from one sample in a study of shared clonotypes between healthy human individuals. Clones were read by immunoSEQ multiplex PCR, and TCRdb kept only the in-frame ones, dropping some. The sample contains fewer than 1 million clones, about 96% of which appear only once. Sequencing was carried out using naive CD8+ T cells sorted from blood. These receptors came from a man aged 25 to 40 in good health. Each CDR3 is given with its conserved first and last residue. A D gene is named only where the DNA matches it firmly. Size tells how often a clone was seen (once, few, many) or the class of an expanded clone, and some rows leave it out.

clone_size d_call j_call v_call cdr3_aa cdr3_nt
NA NA TRBJ2-1 TRBV28 CASGSRNSYNEQFF TGTGCCAGCGGCTCGCGAAACTCCTACAATGAGCAGTTCTTC
NA TRBD1 TRBJ2-7 TRBV11-2 CASSLDVGTGFYEQYF TGTGCCAGCAGCTTAGATGTAGGGACAGGGTTCTACGAGCAGTACTTC
NA NA TRBJ2-7 TRBV9 CASSPRTAGLSYEQYF TGTGCCAGCAGCCCCCGAACAGCGGGCCTCTCCTACGAGCAGTACTTC
NA TRBD1 TRBJ2-7 TRBV7-6 CASSYRQGLYEQYF TGTGCCAGCAGCTATCGACAGGGGCTCTACGAGCAGTACTTC
NA NA TRBJ2-2 TRBV15 CATSDDRSTGELFF TGTGCCACCTCGGACGACAGGTCCACCGGGGAGCTGTTTTTT
NA NA TRBJ1-1 TRBV6-6 CASRAVEGTEAFF TGTGCCAGCAGGGCCGTAGAGGGAACTGAAGCTTTCTTT
NA NA TRBJ2-1 TRBV7-6 CASSLYPGGGNEQFF TGTGCCAGCAGCTTATATCCCGGGGGTGGCAATGAGCAGTTCTTC
NA TRBD2 TRBJ2-6 TRBV6-1 CASREGLAGVFGANVLTF TGTGCCAGCAGGGAAGGGCTAGCGGGAGTTTTTGGGGCCAACGTCCTGACTTTC
NA NA TRBJ2-7 TRBV27 CASSLSWGISYEQYF TGTGCCAGCAGTTTATCTTGGGGGATCTCCTACGAGCAGTACTTC
NA TRBD1 TRBJ2-1 TRBV28 CASRPPTGNNEQFF TGTGCCAGCAGACCCCCGACAGGGAACAATGAGCAGTTCTTC
once NA TRBJ2-1 TRBV9 CASSASHRREHYNEQFF TGTGCCAGCAGCGCCTCCCATAGGCGGGAACACTACAATGAGCAGTTCTTC
NA NA TRBJ2-7 TRBV15 CATSTDEGYEQYF TGTGCCACCAGCACCGACGAGGGCTACGAGCAGTACTTC
few NA TRBJ1-1 TRBV4-1 CASSPTENTEAFF TGCGCCAGCAGCCCCACAGAGAACACTGAAGCTTTCTTT
NA NA TRBJ2-2 TRBV27 CASSFSGLNTGELFF TGTGCCAGCAGTTTTTCGGGGTTGAACACCGGGGAGCTGTTTTTT
NA NA TRBJ2-7 TRBV10-3 CAISESLETDSYEQYF TGTGCCATCAGTGAGTCGCTGGAGACAGATTCCTACGAGCAGTACTTC
NA NA TRBJ2-6 TRBV7-9 CASSLPAIGDGSGANVLTF TGTGCCAGCAGCCTGCCCGCGATAGGGGACGGATCTGGGGCCAACGTCCTGACTTTC
NA TRBD2 TRBJ2-1 TRBV27 CASSTRTSGRFFEQFF TGTGCCAGCAGTACTCGGACTAGCGGGAGATTTTTTGAGCAGTTCTTC
NA TRBD1 TRBJ2-7 TRBV4-3 CASSTDRDSYEQYF TGCGCCAGCAGCACGGACAGGGACTCCTACGAGCAGTACTTC
NA NA TRBJ2-1 TRBV6-5 CASSPTGSNEQFF TGTGCCAGCAGCCCTACAGGGTCAAACGAGCAGTTCTTC
NA NA TRBJ2-3 TRBV10-3 CAISGLGGTDTQYF TGTGCCATCAGTGGCCTCGGCGGAACAGATACGCAGTATTTT
NA NA TRBJ2-7 TRBV5-5 CASSLWEMSEQYF TGTGCCAGCAGCTTGTGGGAAATGAGCGAGCAGTACTTC
NA TRBD1 TRBJ2-1 TRBV5-5 CASSPPDRGSNEQFF TGTGCCAGCAGCCCGCCGGACAGGGGTTCGAATGAGCAGTTCTTC
once NA TRBJ2-1 TRBV6-4 CASVLRALVKREQFF TGTGCCAGCGTCCTTCGAGCGCTGGTGAAGCGTGAGCAGTTCTTC
NA NA TRBJ2-6 TRBV5-1 CASSLSSGANVLTF TGCGCCAGCAGCTTGAGCTCTGGGGCCAACGTCCTGACTTTC
NA NA TRBJ1-1 TRBV7-6 CASSSYSAVGNTEAFF TGTGCCAGCAGCTCTTATTCCGCGGTGGGGAACACTGAAGCTTTCTTT
once TRBD1 TRBJ1-4 TRBV7-8 CASSSPGQGSEKLFF TGTGCCAGCAGCTCTCCGGGACAGGGGTCTGAAAAACTGTTTTTT
NA NA TRBJ2-6 TRBV5-6 CASSFGSGANVLTF TGTGCCAGCAGCTTTGGCTCTGGGGCCAACGTCCTGACTTTC
NA NA TRBJ2-1 TRBV5-4 CAWGLGSYNEQFF TGTGCCTGGGGGCTGGGATCCTACAATGAGCAGTTCTTC
NA TRBD2 TRBJ2-5 TRBV4-1 CASSQDRGGLQETQYF TGCGCCAGCAGCCAAGATCGGGGGGGCCTCCAAGAGACCCAGTACTTC
NA TRBD1 TRBJ2-7 TRBV6-1 CASRVSRTGSFEQYF TGTGCCAGCAGAGTCTCAAGGACAGGGTCGTTCGAGCAGTACTTC
NA NA TRBJ2-3 TRBV4-1 CASRGVEGRSPWDTQYF TGCGCCAGCAGGGGAGTTGAAGGTCGATCACCTTGGGATACGCAGTATTTT
NA TRBD1 TRBJ1-5 TRBV27 CASSLSKGAGQPQHF TGTGCCAGCAGTTTATCGAAGGGGGCGGGTCAGCCCCAGCATTTT
NA TRBD2 TRBJ2-5 TRBV9 CASSLRTSGRETQYF TGTGCCAGCAGCTTGCGGACTAGCGGGAGAGAGACCCAGTACTTC
once NA TRBJ2-5 TRBV6-5 CATSRWGQGETQYF TGTGCCACCTCGAGGTGGGGGCAGGGGGAGACCCAGTACTTC
NA NA TRBJ1-5 TRBV2 CASSELDNQPQHF TGTGCCAGCAGTGAATTGGACAATCAGCCCCAGCATTTT
NA NA TRBJ2-7 TRBV6-1 CASSETPGDYEQYF TGTGCCAGCAGCGAAACCCCAGGGGACTACGAGCAGTACTTC
NA NA TRBJ2-7 TRBV19 CASSIRIFSYEQYF TGTGCCAGTAGTATTCGCATTTTCTCCTACGAGCAGTACTTC
NA NA TRBJ1-2 TRBV7-9 CASSPTELNYGYTF TGTGCCAGCAGCCCGACAGAGCTGAACTATGGCTACACCTTC
NA TRBD2 TRBJ2-7 TRBV4-1 CASSLGLAGEEQYF TGCGCCAGCAGCCTGGGACTAGCGGGAGAAGAGCAGTACTTC
NA TRBD2 TRBJ2-1 TRBV28 CASSFGTSGVGGDEQFF TGTGCCAGCAGTTTCGGGACTAGCGGGGTCGGGGGAGATGAGCAGTTCTTC
NA NA TRBJ2-7 TRBV9 CASSRGGNYEQYF TGTGCCAGCTCGAGGGGCGGGAACTACGAGCAGTACTTC
NA TRBD2 TRBJ2-1 TRBV7-9 CASSFPQRENYNEQFF TGTGCCAGCAGCTTCCCCCAGCGGGAGAACTACAATGAGCAGTTCTTC
NA TRBD2 TRBJ2-7 TRBV4-3 CASSQGTSGTYEQYF TGCGCCAGCAGCCAAGGGACTAGTGGTACCTACGAGCAGTACTTC
once TRBD2 TRBJ2-3 TRBV10-3 CAISEEREGPDTQYF TGTGCCATCAGTGAGGAGCGGGAGGGCCCAGATACGCAGTATTTT
NA TRBD1 TRBJ2-7 TRBV11-2 CASTRYGGDRDPYEQYF TGTGCCAGCACGCGTTATGGGGGGGACAGGGATCCCTACGAGCAGTACTTC
NA NA TRBJ2-1 TRBV27 CASSSLPPQGTDNEQFF TGTGCCAGCAGCTCCCTCCCCCCTCAGGGAACGGATAATGAGCAGTTCTTC
NA TRBD2 TRBJ2-7 TRBV7-6 CASSLGAGTSDSYEQYF TGTGCCAGCAGCTTAGGCGCCGGGACTAGCGATTCCTACGAGCAGTACTTC
NA NA TRBJ2-3 TRBV7-6 CASSQGYGGLGTQYF TGTGCCAGCAGCCAGGGCTACGGGGGTTTAGGTACGCAGTATTTT
NA NA TRBJ1-1 TRBV2 CASRGDSMNTEAFF TGTGCCAGCAGGGGGGATTCGATGAACACTGAAGCTTTCTTT
NA NA TRBJ2-3 TRBV18 CASSPPVRGTDTQYF TGTGCCAGCTCACCACCGGTCCGGGGCACAGATACGCAGTATTTT
NA NA TRBJ2-3 TRBV5-5 CASRINTDTQYF TGTGCCAGCAGGATCAACACAGATACGCAGTATTTT
NA TRBD2 TRBJ2-7 TRBV2 CASSLLAGAYEQYF TGTGCCAGCAGCCTACTAGCGGGTGCCTACGAGCAGTACTTC
NA NA TRBJ2-7 TRBV29-1 CSVLYRTSHEQYF TGCAGCGTTCTGTACAGGACCTCCCACGAGCAGTACTTC
NA TRBD1 TRBJ1-3 TRBV30 CACLGQNSGNTIYF TGTGCCTGCCTGGGACAGAACTCTGGAAACACCATATATTTT
NA TRBD1 TRBJ2-2 TRBV10-3 CAISADPTGATGELFF TGTGCCATCAGCGCGGATCCTACAGGGGCCACCGGGGAGCTGTTTTTT
NA TRBD1 TRBJ2-2 TRBV6-5 CASSLTGRNTGELFF TGTGCCAGCAGTTTGACAGGGCGGAACACCGGGGAGCTGTTTTTT